The next 15 T cell receptor beta chains were all read from a single sample in a study of T cell responses to AZD1222 COVID-19 vaccine (dated by TCRdb to the early 2020s). Per the publication, the time point label means: baseline before first vaccination. Libraries were constructed by the immunoSEQ multiplex PCR assay. The immuneACCESS repertoire file appears here via TCRdb, limited to in-frame rearrangements. These files lack a portion of the clones; in checked studies, under half of the deficit traces to unresolved V genes, and the cause of the others is not known. This sample gives tens of thousands of clones in total; about 82% of them show up just once. The top ten constitute 8.7% of the sample. This specimen consisted of peripheral blood, obtained on day 0 of AZD1222 vaccination. These receptors came from an adult in good health.

This clone was recorded once. This sequence joins TRBV7-9 and TRBJ2-7, with 8 bases fitting TRBD1. Germline CDR1 is SEHNR and CDR2 is FQNEAQ (reference sequence). The CDR3 runs to 17 residues. With 1 base clipped from V and 2 bases from J, the junction kept 10 bases outside the gene matches. This CDR3 reads CASSLGLRTGRTYEQYF. CDR3 sequence (DNA): TGTGCCAGCAGCTTAGGGCTCAGGACAGGGAGGACCTACGAGCAGTACTTC.

The chain combines TRBV27 with TRBJ1-3; D remains unclear. The CDR3 is 16 amino acids. Germline-derived CDR1 and CDR2 are MNHEY and SMNVEV (reference sequence). V was pared by 6 bases and J by 0 bases, with 15 bases between. CDR3: CASSLRGGDSGNTIYF. In DNA form, the CDR3 reads TGTGCCAGCAGCCTCCGGGGAGGTGACTCTGGAAACACCATATATTTT.

J is TRBJ1-5 and V is TRBV9; the D is unclear. The CDR3 runs 15 residues. Trimming took 1 base from V and 0 from J, leaving 8 bases between them. Germline CDR1 SGDLS, CDR2 YYNGEE. CDR3 region: CASSVSALSNQPQHF. In DNA, the CDR3 is TGTGCCAGCAGCGTATCGGCACTTAGCAATCAGCCCCAGCATTTT.

The J gene is TRBJ2-2, the V gene TRBV19, with a tentative D call TRBD1 (6 bases). CDR3 length: 14 residues. The V gene's germline CDR1 is LNHDA and CDR2 SQIVND (reference sequence). V was trimmed by 6 bases and J by 2 bases, leaving 10 bases between them. The CDR3 sequence is CASRRDINTGELFF. The CDR3 nucleotides are TGTGCCAGTAGGAGGGACATAAACACCGGGGAGCTGTTTTTT.

The chain carries TRBV7-9 and TRBJ1-1; D remains unclear. This CDR3 is 13 amino acids long. The V end lost 6 bases, the J end lost 3 bases, and 11 bases lay between the germline ends. The germline gives CDR1 SEHNR, CDR2 FQNEAQ (reference sequence). The CDR3 sequence is CASSLQPYTEAFF. The CDR3 bases are TGTGCCAGCAGTTTACAACCTTACACTGAAGCTTTCTTT.

The chain uses TRBV12-3 or TRBV12-4 and TRBJ1-2; D gene uncertain. The CDR3 sequence is 12 residues long. V lost 4 bases and J lost 4, with 7 bases in between. For the CDR3, the DNA is TGTGCCAGCAGTTCCACAGCCTATGGCTACACCTTC. Protein sequence: CASSSTAYGYTF.

The genes are TRBV5-5 and TRBJ2-7; D remains unclear. V gave up 1 base and J gave up 0 bases, with 8 bases separating them. The CDR3 runs to 14 residues. Germline CDR1 is SGHKS and CDR2 is YYEKEE (reference sequence). The CDR3 here is CASSLLYSSYEQYF. CDR3 sequence (DNA): TGTGCCAGCAGCTTGCTTTATAGCTCCTACGAGCAGTACTTC. The entire variable domain, with the rest obtained from reference TRBV5-5 and TRBJ2-7, is as follows: DAGVTQSPTHLIKTRGQQVTLRCSPISGHKSVSWYQQVLGQGPQFIFQYYEKEERGRGNFPDRFSARQFPNYSSELNVNALLLGDSALYLCASSLLYSSYEQYFGPGTRLTVT.

The chain carries TRBV6-5 and TRBJ2-1; D is unresolved. Trimming shortened V by 2 bases and J by 0 bases, and 8 bases separated the two germline ends. The CDR3 is made up of 15 amino acids. From germline, CDR1 is MNHEY and CDR2 SVGAGI. The CDR3, as DNA: TGTGCCAGCAGTTACGCCGGGCTCTCCTACAATGAGCAGTTCTTC. Its protein is CASSYAGLSYNEQFF.

This sequence joins TRBV24-1 and TRBJ2-5; TRBD2 matches 13 bases. The CDR3 loop spans 19 amino acids. Germline values: CDR1 KGHDR, CDR2 SFDVKD. Trimming cost V 7 bases and J 5 bases; bases outside gene matches: 18. The chain's CDR3 is CATSRTSGSRRDPAETQYF. Here the CDR3 DNA reads TGTGCCACCAGCAGGACTAGCGGGAGTCGGAGGGACCCGGCGGAGACCCAGTACTTC.

The V gene is TRBV7-9, the J gene TRBJ1-1; D may be TRBD1 (5 bases). The V and J ends lost 1 base and 0 bases respectively, with 9 bases between them. This CDR3 spans 15 amino acids. Germline CDR1 SEHNR, CDR2 FQNEAQ (reference sequence). CDR3 DNA: TGTGCCAGCAGCTTAGAACCCAGGGTGAACACTGAAGCTTTCTTT. Protein sequence: CASSLEPRVNTEAFF.

The rearrangement joins TRBV19 to TRBJ2-5; TRBD2 matches 7 bases. Germline lookup yields CDR1 LNHDA and CDR2 SQIVND (reference sequence). The V gene end was trimmed by 2 bases and the J gene end by 4 bases; junction bases not matched to a gene: 7. The CDR3 loop spans 15 amino acids. CDR3 region: CASSISSAGVETQYF. CDR3 nucleotides: TGTGCCAGTAGTATATCTTCTGCGGGGGTAGAGACCCAGTACTTC.

The rearrangement uses TRBV5-4 and TRBJ2-2, with D unclear. The CDR3 is 16 amino acids. CDR1 and CDR2 (germline): SGHNT, YYREEE (reference sequence). V shed 0 bases and J shed 4 bases, with 13 bases lying between them. The CDR3: CASSLDPGRSTGELFF. CDR3 nucleotides: TGTGCCAGCAGCTTGGACCCGGGTAGGAGCACCGGGGAGCTGTTTTTT.

The chain is built from TRBV29-1 and TRBJ1-2, with 7 bases fitting TRBD1. The germline gives CDR1 SQVTM, CDR2 ANQGSEA. V shed 2 bases, J shed 8 bases, and the junction held 2 bases outside the gene matches. CDR3 length: 11 residues. The CDR3 is CSVENRGGYTF. DNA of the CDR3: TGCAGCGTTGAAAACAGGGGCGGCTACACCTTC.

This chain connects TRBV5-5 to TRBJ2-7, with D perhaps being TRBD1 or TRBD2 (5 bases each). Trimming cost V 3 bases and J 4 bases, with 14 bases left between them. The CDR3 spans 14 residues. CDR1 is SGHKS, CDR2 YYEKEE, per germline (reference sequence). CDR3 protein: CASSSPGRTYEQYF. The CDR3, as DNA: TGTGCCAGCAGCTCCCCGGGACGGACTTACGAGCAGTACTTC.

The chain is built from TRBV4-3 and TRBJ2-7, with TRBD2 matching 7 bases. The CDR3 contains 15 residues. Trimming at V came to 3 bases and at J to 3 bases, leaving 8 bases not matched to a gene. Germline V gene lookup returns CDR1 LGHNA and CDR2 YSLEER. In DNA form, the CDR3 reads TGCGCCAGCAGCCAGGGGACTACCCTCCTCTACGAGCAGTACTTC. This codes for CASSQGTTLLYEQYF.